This TCR beta chain was identified during a study of cytomegalovirus exposure and HLA in healthy donors. Profiled with immunoSEQ multiplex PCR; TCRdb holds only in-frame clones, not every one. The sample yields some 65,000 clones, roughly 96% seen once. The CDR3 covers 16 residues. Germline V gives CDR1 SGHDT, CDR2 YYEEEE. Unmatched junction bases numbered 9, after V lost 4 bases and J lost 7 bases. The chain has TRBV5-6 and TRBJ2-1; the match to TRBD1 covers 12 bases. The TCR originated in a man between 18 and 29 years old in good health and CMV-seronegative. The sequenced material came from PBMCs. The DNA of the CDR3 is TGTGCCAGCAGCGGGTCCGGGACAGGGGGCCTTAATGAGCAGTTCTTC. Translating gives CASSGSGTGGLNEQFF.